The next 15 T cell receptor beta chains were all read from a single sample in a study of CD8 T cells in ankylosing spondylitis. TCRdb used MiXCR to reprocess the 5' RACE reads, holding one entry per CDR3 protein. The sample gives approximately 100,000 distinct CDR3 sequences, about 8.3% of which show up once; about 9.6% is in the top ten. The specimen was blood, either unsorted or a sorted T cell fraction (not recorded which). Receptors were obtained from a male donor with ankylosing spondylitis or in good health (not recorded which).

This clonotype showed up many times. V usage is TRBV19 and J usage is TRBJ1-5; D is uncertain. This CDR3 comprises 15 residues. From germline, CDR1 is LNHDA and CDR2 SQIVND (reference sequence). Trimming pared 3 bases from V and 4 bases from J, leaving 13 bases between. CDR3 bases: TGTGCCAGTAGTATCGAAGTTATCGGGAATCAGCCCCAGCATTTT. It translates to CASSIEVIGNQPQHF.

This clonotype was observed at least ten times. The gene calls are TRBV4-2 and TRBJ2-3, with D possibly matching TRBD1 (6 bases). V lost 1 base and J lost 1, with 6 bases in between. Looked up from germline, CDR1 is LGHNA and CDR2 is YNFKEQ. The CDR3 totals 14 residues. The CDR3 DNA sequence: TGTGCCAGCAGCCAAGCAGGGGGCACAGATACGCAGTATTTT. This gives the protein CASSQAGGTDTQYF.

This clonotype turned up a few times. The V call is TRBV7-8, the J call TRBJ1-6; D is unclear. The CDR3 has 15 amino acids. CDR1 SGHVS and CDR2 FQNEAQ come from the germline V gene. Trimming removed 5 bases at V and 0 bases at J, with 8 bases between. CDR3 in amino acids: CASSPPSSYNSPLHF. The CDR3 DNA follows: TGTGCCAGCAGCCCCCCGAGCTCCTATAATTCACCCCTCCACTTT.

This clonotype was detected ten times or more. J is TRBJ2-7 and V is TRBV20-1; 7 nucleotides agree with TRBD1. V dropped 1 base and J dropped 2; count of bases not matched to a gene: 8. CDR1 DFQATT and CDR2 SNEGSKA come from the germline V gene (reference sequence). The CDR3 has 15 amino acids. CDR3 bases: TGCAGTGCTAGAGTTCTACAGGGGACAGCCTACGAGCAGTACTTC. It is translated as CSARVLQGTAYEQYF.

This clonotype showed up many times. The chain carries TRBV20-1 and TRBJ1-1, with D hard to call. V lost 6 bases, J lost 5 bases, and 16 bases lay in between. The CDR3 is 13 amino acids. CDR1 and CDR2 from the germline V gene are DFQATT and SNEGSKA (reference sequence). In DNA form, the CDR3 reads TGCAGTGCGGCTCGCGGGCCGAGGACTGAAGCTTTCTTT. Amino acid sequence: CSAARGPRTEAFF.

This clonotype has a handful of counts. V is TRBV5-1 and J is TRBJ2-1; 9 positions agree with TRBD2. CDR3 size: 14 residues. J gave up 8 bases and V 5 bases, and 8 bases lay outside the gene matches. CDR1 and CDR2 (germline): SGHRS, YFSETQ. DNA of the CDR3: TGCGCCAGCAGAAGCGGGAGGACTGGGGATGAGCAGTTCTTC. As protein: CASRSGRTGDEQFF. Looking up the rest from reference TRBV5-1 and TRBJ2-1 gives the full variable domain: KAGVTQTPRYLIKTRGQQVTLSCSPISGHRSVSWYQQTPGQGLQFLFEYFSETQRNKGNFPGRFSGRQFSNSRSEMNVSTLELGDSALYLCASRSGRTGDEQFFGPGTRLTVL.

Ten or more counts support this clonotype. The chain employs TRBV11-2 and TRBJ2-1; no firm D call. The CDR3 spans 17 residues. V was cut by 3 bases and J by 5 bases, with 20 bases left in between. Germline V gene sequence: CDR1 SGHAT, CDR2 FQNNGV. CDR3 sequence reads: CASSFWWATAANNEQFF. DNA for the CDR3: TGTGCCAGCAGCTTTTGGTGGGCGACTGCCGCCAACAATGAGCAGTTCTTC.

This clonotype was detected many times. The chain has TRBV12-3 or TRBV12-4 and TRBJ1-4; D not certain. Trimming shortened V by 3 bases and J by 8 bases, and 10 bases separated the two germline ends. There are 13 residues in the CDR3. CDR3 nucleotides: TGTGCCAGCAGTTTCCGGCCGCGGGAAAAACTGTTTTTT. Protein product: CASSFRPREKLFF.

Many counts were recorded for this clonotype. This rearrangement joins TRBV9 to TRBJ2-1; 8 nucleotides match TRBD2. Germline loops: CDR1 SGDLS, CDR2 YYNGEE. The V segment lost 4 bases and the J segment 4 bases; nucleotides outside the gene matches: 10. The CDR3 runs to 16 residues. CDR3 residues: CASSLSGSRTYNEQFF. Here the CDR3 DNA reads TGTGCCAGCAGCCTCAGCGGGAGCAGAACGTACAATGAGCAGTTCTTC.

At least ten counts were recorded for this clonotype. This chain joins TRBV29-1 and TRBJ2-1, with D possibly called TRBD1 or TRBD2 (6 bases each). V lost 6 bases, J lost 2 bases, and 20 bases lay in between. CDR1 is SQVTM, CDR2 ANQGSEA, per germline. CDR3 length: 16 amino acids. CDR3 sequence reads: CSVEGIPGHTYNEQFF. The CDR3 DNA follows: TGCAGCGTGGAGGGGATCCCGGGACACACCTACAATGAGCAGTTCTTC.

This clonotype occurred many times. The V and J genes are TRBV29-1 and TRBJ1-2; 8 nucleotides line up with TRBD1. Per germline, CDR1 SQVTM and CDR2 ANQGSEA. The CDR3 is 12 residues long. Trimming removed 7 bases from V and 3 bases from J; junction bases left unmatched: 4. The CDR3 is CSAPGQDYGYTF. For the CDR3, the DNA is TGCAGCGCGCCGGGACAGGACTATGGCTACACCTTC.

This clonotype was counted at least ten times. The chain links TRBV5-1 to TRBJ2-7, with 9 bases fitting TRBD1. The germline V gene has CDR1 SGHRS and CDR2 YFSETQ. CDR3 length: 16 amino acids. The trim removed 1 base at V and 3 bases at J, leaving 8 bases unmatched. Here the CDR3 DNA reads TGCGCCAGCAGCTTGATGCCGGGACAGGGATACTACGAGCAGTACTTC. This translates into CASSLMPGQGYYEQYF.

Ten or more counts support this clonotype. The J gene is TRBJ2-1, the V gene TRBV9; TRBD2 matches 8 bases. This CDR3 region has 16 residues. Trimming cost V 2 bases and J 8 bases; bases outside gene matches: 12. Per the germline V gene, CDR1 is SGDLS and CDR2 is YYNGEE. This CDR3 reads CASSVGGQAGVYEQFF. In DNA, the CDR3 is TGTGCCAGCAGCGTTGGGGGCCAAGCGGGGGTCTATGAGCAGTTCTTC. The variable domain in full, with the rest retrieved from reference TRBV9 and TRBJ2-1, is DSGVTQTPKHLITATGQRVTLRCSPRSGDLSVYWYQQSLDQGLQFLIQYYNGEERAKGNILERFSAQQFPDLHSELNLSSLELGDSALYFCASSVGGQAGVYEQFFGPGTRLTVL.

This clonotype was observed many times. V gene TRBV18 combines with J gene TRBJ1-3; TRBD1 agrees at 9 bases. V shed 3 bases and J 5 bases; nucleotides not matched to a gene: 2. CDR1 and CDR2 from the germline V gene are KGHSH and LQKENI. This CDR3 contains 14 residues. The DNA of the CDR3 is TGTGCCAGCTCACCGGGACAGGGAAGAAACACCATATATTTT. This encodes CASSPGQGRNTIYF. Drawing the rest from reference TRBV18 and TRBJ1-3, the complete variable domain is NAGVMQNPRHLVRRRGQEARLRCSPMKGHSHVYWYRQLPEEGLKFMVYLQKENIIDESGMPKERFSAEFPKEGPSILRIQQVVRGDSAAYFCASSPGQGRNTIYFGEGSWLTVV.

This clonotype was found many times. The V call is TRBV7-2, the J call TRBJ1-6, with a possible D match to TRBD1 (5 bases). This CDR3 has 15 residues. V lost 1 base and J lost 3, with 7 bases in between. CDR1 and CDR2 from the germline V gene are SGHTA and FQGNSA. The chain's CDR3 is CASSLVGVYNSPLHF. The CDR3, as DNA: TGTGCCAGCAGCTTAGTGGGGGTCTATAATTCACCCCTCCACTTT.